The T cell receptor (beta chain) described here comes from a study of relationships among human T cell subsets. TCR alpha and beta CDR3s were amplified from mRNA by semiquantitative ARM-PCR. Tagged nested gene-specific primers were used first, then communal superprimers amplified exponentially. TCRdb analysed the multiplex PCR reads with MiXCR anew, one entry per CDR3 protein. The sample holds roughly 9,200 distinct CDR3 sequences, around 57% seen once. Concerning this clonotype: Its antigen is as yet unknown.

Memory T cells were selected with anti-CD45RO beads from the CD45RA-negative fraction. Study conclusions and caveats: Many CDR3s were shared across Th1, Th2 and regulatory subsets. Across seven subsets, gene usage, CDR3 length and N-additions did not differ significantly.

The V gene lost 2 bases and the J gene lost 2 bases, with 14 bases spanning the gap. This CDR3 region has 16 residues. CDR1 is SGHDN and CDR2 is FVKESK in the germline V gene. The sequence derives from a man between 40 and 49 years old in good health. V is TRBV14 and J is TRBJ2-3; D not certain. The sample comprised memory T cells sorted from blood. CDR3 region: CASSQSWAPHTDTQYF. The DNA of the CDR3 is TGTGCCAGCAGCCAATCGTGGGCCCCCCACACAGATACGCAGTATTTT.